Below are 26 T cell receptor beta chains sequenced from a single sample in a study of human T cells and chemical hapten exposure. Time point given: patch test 2, 6 weeks after DPC sensitization. Treatment in this sample: therapeutic diphenylcyclopropenone sensitization with weekly scalp DPC. TCRdb independently ran MiXCR on the RACE reads; one entry per CDR3 protein. The data contain around 99,000 distinct CDR3 sequences, around 10% of them singletons. The sequencing used whole blood, collected in connection with sensitization to the hapten diphenylcyclopropenone (DPC). The receptor source for this set is a man aged 35 to 55 with alopecia areata. Some clones in this sample may be carry-over from other donors' samples.

The chain joins TRBV29-1 to TRBJ2-7, with a possible D match to TRBD2 (6 bases). Per germline, CDR1 SQVTM and CDR2 ANQGSEA. V was pared by 2 bases and J by 4 bases, with 15 bases between. The CDR3 is made up of 14 amino acids. This chain's CDR3 is CSVESPASGYEQYF. The CDR3 DNA sequence: TGCAGCGTTGAATCGCCCGCAAGCGGGTACGAGCAGTACTTC.

V gene TRBV7-8 combines with J gene TRBJ2-2, with D uncertain. The germline V and J ends were trimmed by 1 base and 5 bases, with 20 bases remaining between them. Germline V gene lookup returns CDR1 SGHVS and CDR2 FQNEAQ. CDR3 length equals 18 residues. The CDR3 sequence: CASSLEGRRDVRTGELFF. CDR3 nucleotide sequence: TGTGCCAGCAGCTTAGAAGGTCGTCGCGACGTGAGGACCGGGGAGCTGTTTTTT.

This clonotype has at least ten counts. This chain links TRBV29-1 with TRBJ1-1, with TRBD1 identical over 9 bases. V was pared by 4 bases and J by 5 bases, with 8 bases of the junction left unmatched. The CDR3 length is 14 residues. Germline assignment: CDR1 SQVTM and CDR2 ANQGSEA. DNA for the CDR3: TGCAGCGTTGCTCGCGGGACAGGGAGTACTGAAGCTTTCTTT. It is translated as CSVARGTGSTEAFF.

This clonotype occurred many times. The chain recombines TRBV7-3 with TRBJ1-1; D is perhaps TRBD1 (5 bases). The CDR3 runs to 14 residues. Germline-derived CDR1 and CDR2 are SGHTA and FQGTGA. V lost 2 bases to trimming and J lost 4 bases, with 11 bases between them. The CDR3, as DNA: TGTGCCAGCAGCTTATCAGGGAGGACCACTGAAGCTTTCTTT. It specifies CASSLSGRTTEAFF.

The gene calls are TRBV19 and TRBJ2-1, with D perhaps TRBD2 (5 bases). The ends were cut back, 6 bases at V and 0 bases at J, with 18 bases in the middle. Germline V gene sequence: CDR1 LNHDA, CDR2 SQIVND (reference sequence). The CDR3 has 17 amino acids. The chain's CDR3 is CASRSRAAGASYNEQFF. The CDR3 DNA sequence: TGTGCCAGTAGATCGAGGGCGGCGGGTGCCTCCTACAATGAGCAGTTCTTC.

This clonotype was seen ten or more times. V and J are TRBV6-5 and TRBJ1-2; TRBD1 matches 8 bases. V lost 6 bases, J lost 6 bases, and 6 bases stayed unmatched. This CDR3 comprises 13 residues. Germline V gene data show CDR1 as MNHEY and CDR2 as SVGAGI. CDR3 DNA sequence: TGTGCCAGCAGATTAACAGGGGGTCATGGCTACACCTTC. Its protein is CASRLTGGHGYTF.

The CDR3 DNA reads TGTGCCAGCAGCTTAGCGGGGGGGCTAAGCACAGATACGCAGTATTTT. It translates to CASSLAGGLSTDTQYF. The gene calls are TRBV7-2 and TRBJ2-3; a weak D match, TRBD2 (7 bases). Germline assignment: CDR1 SGHTA and CDR2 FQGNSA. The CDR3 is made up of 16 amino acids. The V end was cut by 0 bases, the J end by 0 bases, with 10 bases between.

This clonotype has only a few counts. The chain links TRBV7-2 to TRBJ2-1; D remains ambiguous. V lost 5 bases and J lost 3, with 14 bases in between. There are 15 residues in the CDR3. The V gene's germline CDR1 is SGHTA and CDR2 FQGNSA. CDR3 in amino acids: CASSLRLDLYNEQFF. The CDR3 nucleotides read TGTGCCAGCAGCCTTCGACTCGACCTCTACAATGAGCAGTTCTTC. The whole variable domain, filled in from reference TRBV7-2 and TRBJ2-1, reads GAGVSQSPSNKVTEKGKDVELRCDPISGHTALYWYRQSLGQGLEFLIYFQGNSAPDKSGLPSDRFSAERTGGSVSTLTIQRTQQEDSAVYLCASSLRLDLYNEQFFGPGTRLTVL.

There are a few counts of this clonotype. The chain has TRBV10-3 and TRBJ2-7, with 8 nucleotides matching TRBD2. J was trimmed by 7 bases and V by 6 bases; bases with no gene match: 11. From germline, CDR1 is ENHRY and CDR2 SYGVKD. This CDR3 has 14 amino acids. The CDR3 is CAIRPGLVLHEQYF. The CDR3 nucleotides read TGTGCCATCAGACCGGGACTAGTGTTACATGAGCAGTACTTC.

The chain combines TRBV11-3 with TRBJ2-3; 11 bases map to TRBD2. The CDR3 length is 16 residues. V trimming: 5 bases; J trimming: 4 bases; junction bases outside the gene matches: 8. CDR1 and CDR2 from the germline V gene are SGHNT and YENEEA. The CDR3 spells CASSLQLAGGSDTQYF. The CDR3 bases are TGTGCCAGCAGCCTACAGCTAGCGGGAGGATCAGATACGCAGTATTTT.

This clonotype was found many times. The rearrangement joins TRBV18 to TRBJ2-7, with D perhaps assigned TRBD1 or TRBD2 (6 bases each). V shed 1 base and J shed 3 bases, with 28 bases lying between them. CDR1 is KGHSH, CDR2 LQKENI, per germline. This CDR3 has 20 residues. The CDR3 region is CASSPRLRDTGPLGGYEQYF. CDR3 DNA sequence: TGTGCCAGCTCACCACGGTTGCGGGACACGGGGCCTCTTGGGGGCTACGAGCAGTACTTC.

This clonotype was counted only a few times. V and J are TRBV29-1 and TRBJ2-3; D might be TRBD1 or TRBD2, each matching 5 bases. V lost 2 bases and J 8 bases, leaving 11 bases between the germline ends. The CDR3 is 12 residues long. CDR1 is SQVTM, CDR2 ANQGSEA, per germline. This CDR3 reads CSVEWDLSTQYF. CDR3 DNA: TGCAGCGTTGAATGGGACCTTTCTACGCAGTATTTT.

This clonotype was seen a handful of times. The V and J genes are TRBV7-6 and TRBJ1-1, with D unresolved. Germline CDR1 SGHVS, CDR2 FNYEAQ. The V end lost 2 bases, the J end lost 4 bases, and 14 bases lay between the germline ends. CDR3 size: 15 residues. As DNA, the CDR3 is TGTGCCAGCAGCTTAAGTCCACGGGATCCCACTGAAGCTTTCTTT. Amino acids: CASSLSPRDPTEAFF.

This rearrangement joins TRBV15 to TRBJ2-7; 12 nucleotides match TRBD2. This CDR3 is built from 15 residues. The germline gives CDR1 LNHNV, CDR2 YYDKDF (reference sequence). V gave up 1 base and J gave up 2 bases; unmatched junction bases: 0. CDR3 sequence (DNA): TGTGCCACCAGCAGAGGACTAGCGGGAGCCTACGAGCAGTACGTC. It translates to CATSRGLAGAYEQYV.

This clonotype appeared a few times. The chain employs TRBV4-3 and TRBJ2-2; D possibly corresponds to TRBD1 (6 bases). Germline assignment: CDR1 LGHNA and CDR2 YSLEER. The CDR3 is 14 amino acids. V lost 0 bases to trimming and J lost 8 bases, with 10 bases between them. CDR3 DNA: TGCGCCAGCAGCCAAGAAGGGGGTACAGGGGAGCTGTTTTTT. Residues: CASSQEGGTGELFF.

This clonotype occurred a few times. The chain carries TRBV11-2 and TRBJ2-2; tentatively, D is TRBD2 (5 bases). CDR1 and CDR2 from the germline V gene are SGHAT and FQNNGV. Trimming stripped 1 base from V and 0 bases from J, with 12 bases between. The CDR3 contains 17 residues. In DNA form, the CDR3 reads TGTGCCAGCAGCTTAGTCGGCGGGTCGCCGAACACCGGGGAGCTGTTTTTT. This encodes CASSLVGGSPNTGELFF.

This clonotype appeared a few times. V usage is TRBV25-1 and J usage is TRBJ2-1, with 8 bases lining up with TRBD2. Germline loops: CDR1 MGHDK, CDR2 SYGVNS. This CDR3 is built from 17 residues. J lost 6 bases, V lost 1 base, and 11 bases had no gene match. The CDR3 sequence is CASSEWASGSLPNEQFF. For the CDR3, the DNA is TGTGCCAGCAGTGAATGGGCGAGCGGGAGCTTACCCAATGAGCAGTTCTTC. The complete variable domain, with remaining parts taken from reference TRBV25-1 and TRBJ2-1, reads EADIYQTPRYLVIGTGKKITLECSQTMGHDKMYWYQQDPGMELHLIHYSYGVNSTEKGDLSSESTVSRIRTEHFPLTLESARPSHTSQYLCASSEWASGSLPNEQFFGPGTRLTVL.

The V and J genes are TRBV24-1 and TRBJ2-5; D call uncertain. CDR3 length: 15 amino acids. V dropped 4 bases and J dropped 4 bases, with 15 bases sitting between them. Germline V lookup: CDR1 KGHDR, CDR2 SFDVKD. In DNA form, the CDR3 reads TGTGCCACCAGTGACCCCCGGACCTTTGGAGAGACCCAGTACTTC. Translation gives CATSDPRTFGETQYF.

This clonotype was recorded many times. CDR3 bases: TGCGCCAGCAGCTTGGGGGGCTTGGAGCGAGAGACCCAGTACTTC. It translates to CASSLGGLERETQYF. The chain has TRBV5-1 and TRBJ2-5; a possible D gene is TRBD1 (5 bases). The CDR3 has 15 residues. The germline CDR1 and CDR2 sequences are SGHRS and YFSETQ. The V end was cut by 0 bases, the J end by 4 bases, with 13 bases between.

This clonotype was found many times. The CDR3 reads CASSLYGTGSPLHF. The CDR3 DNA reads as TGTGCCAGCAGCTTATATGGGACTGGGTCACCCCTCCACTTT. The chain employs TRBV7-2 and TRBJ1-6; D perhaps matches TRBD1 (5 bases). Germline assignment: CDR1 SGHTA and CDR2 FQGNSA. The V end was cut by 2 bases, the J end by 10 bases, with 12 bases between. This CDR3 is built from 14 residues.

In this sample, this clonotype turned up a few times. The V gene is TRBV5-1, the J gene TRBJ2-7; D is ambiguous. Trimming left V 3 bases short and J 7 bases short, with 8 bases between. The V gene's germline CDR1 is SGHRS and CDR2 YFSETQ. CDR3 length: 11 residues. CDR3 sequence: CASSSPEEQYF. The CDR3 coding sequence is TGCGCCAGCAGCTCCCCAGAGGAGCAGTACTTC.

This clonotype showed up many times. V is TRBV19 and J is TRBJ2-6; no clear D. Germline assignment: CDR1 LNHDA and CDR2 SQIVND (reference sequence). This CDR3 spans 16 amino acids. V was cut by 5 bases and J by 0 bases, with 11 bases left in between. As DNA, the CDR3 is TGTGCCAGTAGTTTATCAGGCGGCTCTGGGGCCAACGTCCTGACTTTC. Translation: CASSLSGGSGANVLTF.

The sample holds a few counts of this clonotype. V and J are TRBV6-2 or TRBV6-3 and TRBJ2-1; no clear D. The CDR3 consists of 14 residues. Germline V lookup: CDR1 MNHEY, CDR2 SVGEGT. Between the trimmed V and J ends, which lost 0 bases and 7 bases, there was a span of 10 bases. DNA for the CDR3: TGTGCCAGCAGTTACTCGGCCCAAGCAAATGAGCAGTTCTTC. The encoded protein is CASSYSAQANEQFF.

As for this clonotype: The CDR3 end shows no conserved phenylalanine or tryptophan, and so a read error is likely. The V and J genes are TRBV12-3 or TRBV12-4 and TRBJ2-3; D may be TRBD1 (6 bases). Trimming cost V 7 bases and J 5 bases, with 10 bases left between them. This CDR3 comprises 12 residues. The CDR3 region has the DNA TGTGCCAGCACCAGAGGGGGAGATACGCAGTATCTT. It codes for CASTRGGDTQYL.

In its sample, this clonotype was seen a few times. This rearrangement joins TRBV14 to TRBJ1-1; 9 positions match TRBD1. The CDR3 is 15 amino acids. V trimming: 4 bases; J trimming: 6 bases; junction bases outside the gene matches: 9. CDR1 and CDR2 (germline): SGHDN, FVKESK. The chain's CDR3 is CASSPTTGGMAEAFF. The DNA of the CDR3 is TGTGCCAGCAGCCCGACGACAGGGGGTATGGCTGAAGCTTTCTTT. Full variable domain (outside the CDR3, taken from reference TRBV14 and TRBJ1-1): EAGVTQFPSHSVIEKGQTVTLRCDPISGHDNLYWYRRVMGKEIKFLLHFVKESKQDESGMPNNRFLAERTGGTYSTLKVQPAELEDSGVYFCASSPTTGGMAEAFFGQGTRLTVV.

The V gene is TRBV11-2, the J gene TRBJ2-3, with D possibly matching TRBD1 (6 bases). The CDR3 sequence is 15 residues long. Per the germline V gene, CDR1 is SGHAT and CDR2 is FQNNGV. Deletions cut 5 bases from V and 4 bases from J, with 16 bases between. CDR3 nucleotides: TGTGCCAGCAGCCCCGTGGGGGCGCTGGCAGATACGCAGTATTTT. It translates to CASSPVGALADTQYF.